Included here is one T cell receptor (beta chain) sequence, with context. This clonotype was observed a few times. Its target antigen remains unknown. This may stem from a read error, because a much larger clone lies one nucleotide away. The data derive from a study of molecular identifiers for immune sequencing clone quantification (dated by TCRdb to 2016 to 2019). Looking at the study overall: In a replicate experiment, RNA from roughly 21,000 or 96,000 naive CD8 T cells was split into five aliquots, four of which were sequenced. This methods study used CD8 T cells to benchmark TCR RNA copy counting and molecular-identifier clustering-based TCR repertoire sequencing (MIDCIRS).

General study outcomes and caveats: Highly expanded clone sizes could be underestimated because identical TCR molecules may share a barcode. Without barcode sub-clustering, chimeric consensus sequences inflated TCR diversity; chimeras reached as high as 47%. Spiked-in Jurkat TCR RNA (approximately 9 copies' worth), which is not part of the donor repertoire, was contained in the naive libraries. In CMV-specific effector cells, clones with more than 20 RNA copies accounted for over 97% of molecules, whereas in naive cells such clones accounted for under 1%. Modeling gave around 3.3 recovered TCR RNA copies per cell versus around 10 by digital PCR, implying around 33% capture efficiency. Spiked-in Jurkat TCR RNA equal to a single cell's worth was reported to be detectable even within 1,100,000 naive CD8 T cells.

Naive CD8 T cell libraries were made from about 21,000 to 970,000 sorted cells using 10%, 30% or 50% of purified RNA. Naive CD8 T cells, defined as CD8+CD4-CCR7+CD45RA+, were FACS-sorted into RLT Plus buffer on a BD FACSAria II. Detection sensitivity was tested by spiking Jurkat RNA equal to about 10 TCR copies' worth into samples containing about 20,000-1,000,000 naive CD8 T cells. Enrichment of CD8 T cells was done with RosetteSep CD8+ T Cell Enrichment Cocktail plus Ficoll-Paque, and ACK red cell lysis came afterward. The receptor library was made with PCR. Sequencing was performed on a NextSeq 500. Bulk TCR libraries were generated as previously described, with the TCR primers listed in Table S5 used. The Qiagen AllPrep DNA/RNA kit was used to purify total RNA. Reads from multiple sequencing runs of the same library were pooled before analysis. Under the source paper's analysis protocol: Only reads with exact TCR constant sequence were kept, trimmed to 150 nt, and grouped by their 12-nt molecular barcodes. Reads in each barcode group were sub-clustered using a 15% Levenshtein threshold, and a quality-weighted consensus sequence was built for each RNA molecule. Non-functional sequences were discarded, and so were lower-count sequences lying one edit away from another sequence. On the basis of fitting two negative binomial distributions, barcode sub-clusters with fewer than 20% of the maximum read count were discarded. TCRdb reanalyzed the raw reads on its own, using fastp at Q25 for trimming and MiXCR for clone calling, and kept in-frame beta chains. Merged by CDR3 protein, the rows form single entries marked with the most common genes and DNA. The V and J calls were determined by TCRdb, not by the authors. The sample table contains hundreds of thousands of distinct CDR3 sequences; only one count was recorded for roughly 24% of them. The top ten hold 0.74% of the sample.

The source is a human donor in good health. Some libraries in this study had Jurkat cell RNA spiked in. The sequenced material came from naive CD8+ T cells from blood, with Jurkat cell RNA spiked in. Explained via the paper, the cell subset or site label denotes: FACS-sorted CD8+CD4-CCR7+CD45RA+ naive T cells.

The CDR3 region has the sequence CASSIWTRGTTDTQYF. The nucleotide sequence reads TGTGCCAGCAGCATCTGGACAAGGGGCACGACAGATACGCAGTATTTT. Rearrangement joined TRBV14 to TRBJ2-3; TRBD1 is perhaps the D gene, given 5 matching bases. For CDR1 and CDR2, the germline V gene lists SGHDN and FVKESK. From the cysteine through the phenylalanine, the CDR3 covers 16 amino acids. The read is trimmed to its CDR3 DNA, 48 bases read in frame from base 1. V loses 5 bases of germline sequence and J loses 3 bases, and the interval between the two ends is 18 bases.